This note documents a single T cell receptor beta chain sequence. A much larger clone lies one base from this, so it may be a read error. The source of the sample is a study of tumor-infiltrating lymphocytes in primary liver carcinoma. TCR beta cDNA was prepared out of 450 to 500 ng total RNA by means of a constant-region primer. Researchers made the TCR beta libraries by running three nested multiplex PCR rounds with slightly modified ARM-PCR. The study ran its first two PCR rounds for approximately 10 cycles each, using TRBV1-TRBV30 forward primers and a C-beta reverse primer. MiXCR, run by TCRdb on the multiplex PCR reads, gives a single entry per CDR3 protein. This sample has 40,000 to 55,000 distinct CDR3 sequences, with around 77% found just once. RNA and DNA were co-extracted from approximately 20-30 mg of unsorted bulk tissue. The V and J ends lost 0 bases and 0 bases respectively, with 9 bases between them. This CDR3 contains 14 residues. Germline V CDR1 and CDR2: GTSNPN, SVGIG (reference sequence).

The V call is TRBV30, the J call TRBJ2-7; D is unresolved. Sequencing input: liver tumor tissue from sampling region 5. Subset meaning: tumor region T5, tumor centre. The receptor was isolated from a man aged 40-50 years with primary liver carcinoma and hepatitis B virus infection. CDR3 protein: CAWSVGVFSYEQYF. For the CDR3, the DNA is TGTGCCTGGAGTGTTGGGGTCTTCTCCTACGAGCAGTACTTC.